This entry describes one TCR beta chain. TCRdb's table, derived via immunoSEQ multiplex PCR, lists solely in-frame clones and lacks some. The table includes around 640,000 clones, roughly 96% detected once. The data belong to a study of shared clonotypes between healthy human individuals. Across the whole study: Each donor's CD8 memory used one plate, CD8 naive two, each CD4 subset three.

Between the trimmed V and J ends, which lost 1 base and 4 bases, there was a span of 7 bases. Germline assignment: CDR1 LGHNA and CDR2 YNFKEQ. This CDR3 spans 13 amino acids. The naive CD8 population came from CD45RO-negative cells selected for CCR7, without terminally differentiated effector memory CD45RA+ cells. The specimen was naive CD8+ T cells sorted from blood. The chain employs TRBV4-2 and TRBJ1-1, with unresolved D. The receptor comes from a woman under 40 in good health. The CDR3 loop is CASSQVDTTEAFF. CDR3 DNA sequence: TGTGCCAGCAGCCAAGTGGATACCACTGAAGCTTTCTTT.